This TCR beta chain derives from a study of shared clonotypes between healthy human individuals. The assay was immunoSEQ multiplex PCR, and TCRdb's table has in-frame clones only and misses some. The profile shows about 2.3 million clones, around 92% of them singletons. Germline V gene sequence: CDR1 SEHNR, CDR2 FQNEAQ (reference sequence). Trimming took 5 bases from V and 4 from J, leaving 8 bases between them. The CDR3 contains 13 residues. Sequencing input: naive CD4+ T cells from PBMCs. Specified subset: CD45RA+ positively selected. The rearrangement uses TRBV7-9 and TRBJ2-2; D unclear. The sequence was obtained from a man aged 18 to 30 in good health. Some clones in this sample may be carry-over from other donors' samples. The CDR3 here is CASSPDTTGELFF. In nucleotides, the CDR3 is TGTGCCAGCAGCCCCGACACCACCGGGGAGCTGTTTTTT.